One sample yielded the 15 T cell receptor beta chains listed below, sequenced in a study of early T cells in non-severe SARS-CoV-2 infection. MiXCR, run by TCRdb on the 5' RACE reads, gives a single entry per CDR3 protein. This table has fewer than 30,000 distinct CDR3 sequences, roughly 4% appearing once. Sequencing was carried out using whole blood. These receptors originate from an adult who was a healthcare worker with PCR-confirmed SARS-CoV-2 infection or an uninfected control (not recorded which).

This clonotype was counted at least ten times. This chain joins TRBV6-2 or TRBV6-3 and TRBJ2-7; tentative D call: TRBD2 (6 bases). V was clipped by 6 bases and J by 3 bases, with 18 bases between them. The CDR3 length is 15 residues. Germline V CDR1 and CDR2: MNHEY, SVGEGT. CDR3 amino acids: CASRSGTGNYYEQYF. CDR3 nucleotide sequence: TGTGCCAGCAGGTCCGGGACTGGGAACTACTACGAGCAGTACTTC.

In the case of this clonotype: A much bigger clone sits one base away, suggesting this may be a read error. The chain recombines TRBV2 with TRBJ2-7, with TRBD2 as a possible D gene (7 bases). There are 13 residues in the CDR3. V gave up 8 bases and J gave up 6 bases, with 17 bases separating them. Germline CDR1 is SNHLY and CDR2 is FYNNEI. CDR3 residues: CASLKRGAAEQYF. CDR3 DNA sequence: TGTGCCAGCCTCAAACGGGGGGCAGCCGAGCAGTACTTC.

This clonotype came up many times. V and J are TRBV7-8 and TRBJ2-1; D not resolved. V lost 0 bases, J lost 7 bases, and 4 bases lay in between. Germline V CDR1 and CDR2: SGHVS, FQNEAQ. This CDR3 comprises 12 residues. CDR3 bases: TGTGCCAGCAGCTTAGCTGTGAATGAGCAGTTCTTC. Protein: CASSLAVNEQFF.

This clonotype showed up many times. This chain links TRBV9 with TRBJ2-3; D is undetermined. The CDR3 is 14 residues long. Looked up from germline, CDR1 is SGDLS and CDR2 is YYNGEE. Trimming pared 0 bases from V and 2 bases from J, leaving 7 bases between. The chain's CDR3 is CASSVVTSTDTQYF. CDR3 DNA sequence: TGTGCCAGCAGCGTAGTCACTTCCACAGATACGCAGTATTTT.

This chain links TRBV19 with TRBJ2-7; 9 bases align to TRBD1. The CDR3 is 14 amino acids. Trimming removed 6 bases from V and 6 bases from J; junction bases left unmatched: 9. Looked up from germline, CDR1 is LNHDA and CDR2 is SQIVND (reference sequence). The DNA of the CDR3 is TGTGCCAGTAGCCCCCTGACAGGGGGGGGCGAGCAGTACTTC. Amino acids: CASSPLTGGGEQYF.

This clonotype came up many times. J is TRBJ2-1 and V is TRBV18; D unresolved. Germline CDR1 KGHSH, CDR2 LQKENI. The CDR3 extends over 16 amino acids. Deletions cut 3 bases from V and 0 bases from J, with 12 bases between. DNA of the CDR3: TGTGCCAGCTCACCCCCCAGCAGGAGCTCCTACAATGAGCAGTTCTTC. Residues: CASSPPSRSSYNEQFF.

This clonotype occurred many times. The rearrangement links TRBV29-1 to TRBJ2-7; the D gene is possibly TRBD1 (6 bases). Between the trimmed V and J ends, which lost 4 bases and 3 bases, there was a span of 7 bases. The germline CDR1 and CDR2 sequences are SQVTM and ANQGSEA. This CDR3 has 11 amino acids. CDR3 amino acids: CSVGQDYEQYF. In nucleotides, the CDR3 is TGCAGCGTTGGACAGGACTACGAGCAGTACTTC.

In this sample, this clonotype turned up many times. The chain links TRBV7-9 to TRBJ2-7, with D perhaps TRBD2 (6 bases). The CDR3 is made up of 14 amino acids. CDR1 and CDR2 from the germline V gene are SEHNR and FQNEAQ (reference sequence). V was trimmed by 5 bases and J by 1 base, leaving 12 bases between them. Here the CDR3 reads CASSPGGLSYEQYF. CDR3 bases: TGTGCCAGCAGCCCCGGGGGTCTTTCCTACGAGCAGTACTTC.

In this sample, this clonotype turned up many times. The gene calls are TRBV14 and TRBJ2-5; D gene uncertain. CDR1 SGHDN and CDR2 FVKESK come from the germline V gene. This CDR3 has 14 residues. The germline V and J ends were trimmed by 1 base and 7 bases, with 13 bases remaining between them. The CDR3 region has the DNA TGTGCCAGCAGCCAAGCTCTCCACACTGGGACCCAGTACTTC. This sequence encodes CASSQALHTGTQYF.

There are a few counts of this clonotype. V and J are TRBV6-5 and TRBJ2-7; 8 nucleotides line up with TRBD1. J was trimmed by 5 bases and V by 6 bases; bases with no gene match: 3. CDR1 MNHEY and CDR2 SVGAGI come from the germline V gene. The CDR3 runs 12 residues. This chain's CDR3 is CASSRQGNEQYF. The CDR3 bases are TGTGCCAGCAGCCGACAGGGGAACGAGCAGTACTTC.

This clonotype was observed many times. CDR3 in DNA: TGTGCCAGCAGCCAAGACCCGGGATCGTACCTCGGGGAGCAGTACTTC. Protein product: CASSQDPGSYLGEQYF. The chain is built from TRBV3-1 and TRBJ2-7; tentatively, D is TRBD2 (5 bases). V lost 0 bases and J lost 7, with 19 bases in between. This CDR3 has 16 residues. Looked up from germline, CDR1 is LGHDT and CDR2 is YNNKEL (reference sequence).

This clonotype showed up many times. The chain joins TRBV7-3 to TRBJ2-7; tentative D call: TRBD2 (6 bases). The germline CDR1 and CDR2 sequences are SGHTA and FQGTGA. V lost 3 bases and J 0 bases, leaving 12 bases between the germline ends. The CDR3 has 15 residues. CDR3 sequence reads: CASSLMAGSSYEQYF. DNA for the CDR3: TGTGCCAGCAGCTTGATGGCGGGGAGCTCCTACGAGCAGTACTTC.

This clonotype was seen ten or more times. The chain joins TRBV11-2 to TRBJ2-3; 7 bases align to TRBD2. The V gene end was trimmed by 1 base and the J gene end by 3 bases; junction bases not matched to a gene: 4. Germline values: CDR1 SGHAT, CDR2 FQNNGV. CDR3 size: 15 residues. The DNA of the CDR3 is TGTGCCAGCAGCTTAGGTCCAGCGGGGACAGATACGCAGTATTTT. Protein: CASSLGPAGTDTQYF.

This clonotype was seen a few times. The chain employs TRBV11-2 and TRBJ2-2; TRBD1 might be the D (6 bases). V was cut by 1 base and J by 5 bases, with 14 bases left in between. The CDR3 totals 16 residues. Germline loops: CDR1 SGHAT, CDR2 FQNNGV. CDR3 bases: TGTGCCAGCAGCTTAGCTAACCGCCAGGGGACCGGGGAGCTGTTTTTT. It is translated as CASSLANRQGTGELFF.

Relative to its sample, this clonotype is medium-sized. The V call is TRBV7-6, the J call TRBJ2-1, with D possibly called TRBD1 or TRBD2 (7 bases each). This CDR3 has 14 amino acids. V shed 1 base and J shed 7 bases, with 11 bases lying between them. Germline loops: CDR1 SGHVS, CDR2 FNYEAQ. The CDR3 loop reads CASSLGQGGNEQFF. In nucleotides, the CDR3 is TGTGCCAGCAGCTTAGGGCAGGGGGGGAATGAGCAGTTCTTC. The complete variable domain, with remaining parts taken from reference TRBV7-6 and TRBJ2-1, reads GAGVSQSPRYKVTKRGQDVALRCDPISGHVSLYWYRQALGQGPEFLTYFNYEAQQDKSGLPNDRFSAERPEGSISTLTIQRTEQRDSAMYRCASSLGQGGNEQFFGPGTRLTVL.